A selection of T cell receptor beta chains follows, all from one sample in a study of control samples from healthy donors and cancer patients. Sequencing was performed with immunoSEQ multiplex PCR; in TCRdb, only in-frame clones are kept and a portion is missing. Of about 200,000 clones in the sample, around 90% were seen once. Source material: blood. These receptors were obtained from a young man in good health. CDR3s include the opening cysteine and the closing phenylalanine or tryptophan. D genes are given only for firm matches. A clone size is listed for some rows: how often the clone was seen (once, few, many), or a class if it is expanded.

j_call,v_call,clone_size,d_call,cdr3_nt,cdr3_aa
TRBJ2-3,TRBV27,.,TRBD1,TGTGCCAGCAGTTTAGGGTTAGGGGGCTCGTCAGATACGCAGTATTTT,CASSLGLGGSSDTQYF
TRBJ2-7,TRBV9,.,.,TGTGCCAGCAGCCCAGAGAGCCGTTCTGTGAACGAGCAGTACTTC,CASSPESRSVNEQYF
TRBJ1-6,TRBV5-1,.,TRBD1,TGCGCCAGCAGCACGAACAGGGGAGGGAATTCACCCCTCCACTTT,CASSTNRGGNSPLHF
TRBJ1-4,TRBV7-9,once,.,TGTGCCAGCAGCTTAACGGCAGTTCAAGATGAAAAACTGTTTTTT,CASSLTAVQDEKLFF
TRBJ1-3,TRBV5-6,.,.,TGTGCCAGCACCCAGCAGGCGATCCGACACTCTGGAAACACCATATATTTT,CASTQQAIRHSGNTIYF
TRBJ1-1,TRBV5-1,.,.,TGCGCCAGCCGTCCCGGGGACACTGAAGCTTTCTTT,CASRPGDTEAFF
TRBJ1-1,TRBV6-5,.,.,TGTGCCAGCAGTATGACCTCTGACACTGAAGCTTTCTTT,CASSMTSDTEAFF
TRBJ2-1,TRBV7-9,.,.,TGTGCCAGCAGCTTAAGGGGGGGGCCCTCCGGGGAGCAGTTCTTC,CASSLRGGPSGEQFF
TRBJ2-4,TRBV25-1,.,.,TGTGCCAGCAGTGAATCTGGGGGAGCCAAAAACATTCAGTACTTC,CASSESGGAKNIQYF
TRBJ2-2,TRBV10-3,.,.,TGTGCCATCAGTTCTCTACAGGGAAGGGGGGAGCTGTTTTTT,CAISSLQGRGELFF
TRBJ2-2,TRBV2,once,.,TGTGCCAGCAGTACCCGCGGGTTAAACACCGGGGAGCTGTTTTTT,CASSTRGLNTGELFF
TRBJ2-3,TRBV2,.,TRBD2,TGTGCCAGCAGTGTGACTAGCGGGTCCTCGGGTTCGCAGTATTTT,CASSVTSGSSGSQYF
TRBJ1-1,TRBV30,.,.,TGTGCCTGGAACCAAGACGCAAAGGCTGAAGCTTTCTTT,CAWNQDAKAEAFF
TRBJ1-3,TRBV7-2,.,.,TGTGCCAGCAGCCTAGAGAACGAGCGGCACACCATATATTTT,CASSLENERHTIYF
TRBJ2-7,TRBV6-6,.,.,TGTGCCAGCAGTTACTTACCCGGACAGTTGGCCTACGAGCAGTACTTC,CASSYLPGQLAYEQYF
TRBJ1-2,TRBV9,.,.,TGTGCCAGCAGCGTCTCCGACAGCCGCTATGGCTACACCTTC,CASSVSDSRYGYTF
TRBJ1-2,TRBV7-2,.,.,TGTGCCAGCAGCGGAGGGACGGGGGTTAGGGCCTATGGCTACACCTTC,CASSGGTGVRAYGYTF
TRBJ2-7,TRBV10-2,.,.,TGCGCCAGCAGTGGGGCAGCCGAGCAGTACTTC,CASSGAAEQYF
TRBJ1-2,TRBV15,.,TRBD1,TGTGCCACCAGCAGAGATCGAACAGGGGGCCGGGGCTACACCTTC,CATSRDRTGGRGYTF
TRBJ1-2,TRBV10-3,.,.,TGTGCCATCAGTGATGGGGGGGAGGTTGGCTACACCTTC,CAISDGGEVGYTF
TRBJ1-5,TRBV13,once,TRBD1,TGTGCCAGCAGCACCAGGACAGGGCCCCAGCATTTT,CASSTRTGPQHF
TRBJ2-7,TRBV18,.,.,TGTGCCAGCTCACCGTCTTTATCCAACGAGCAGTACTTC,CASSPSLSNEQYF
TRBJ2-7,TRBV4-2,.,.,TGTGCCAGCAGCCAAGACGTGGCGGGCAACTACTACTACGAGCAGTACTTC,CASSQDVAGNYYYEQYF
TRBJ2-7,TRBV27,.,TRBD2,TGTGCCAGCAGTTTCTCTAGCGGGGGAAACTACGAGCAGTACTTC,CASSFSSGGNYEQYF
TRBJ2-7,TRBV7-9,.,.,TGTGCCAGCAGCCCAGAGGCCGCAGGGGCCCAGTACTTC,CASSPEAAGAQYF
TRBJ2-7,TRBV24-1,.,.,TGTGCCACCAGTGATTTGCATAACGCCAGGGACGAGCAGTACTTC,CATSDLHNARDEQYF
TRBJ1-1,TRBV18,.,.,TGTGCCAGCGCAAAACAGGGTACGACAGATACTGAAGCTTTCTTT,CASAKQGTTDTEAFF
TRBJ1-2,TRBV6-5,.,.,TGTGCCAGCAGTTTCAAGCGGAACTATGGCTACACCTTC,CASSFKRNYGYTF
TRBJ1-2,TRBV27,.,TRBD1,TGTGCCAGCAGTTTCGGGACAGGCTTTTATGGCTACACCTTC,CASSFGTGFYGYTF
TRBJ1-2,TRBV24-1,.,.,TGTGCCACCAGTGATCCGGACATATACACCTTC,CATSDPDIYTF
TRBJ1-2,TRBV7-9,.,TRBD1,TGTGCCAGCAGCTCGCTGACAGGGGGCGACGGGGGCTACACCTTC,CASSSLTGGDGGYTF
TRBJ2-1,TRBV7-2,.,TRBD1,TGTGCCAGCAGCTCGGACAGGGGGACCTACAATGAGCAGTTCTTC,CASSSDRGTYNEQFF
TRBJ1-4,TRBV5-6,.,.,TGTGCCAGCAGCGGGAGCTTGGGTTCAACTAATGAAAAACTGTTTTTT,CASSGSLGSTNEKLFF
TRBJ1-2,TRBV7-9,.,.,TGTGCCAGCAGCTTAGAGGCGGGGAACTATGGCTACACCTTC,CASSLEAGNYGYTF
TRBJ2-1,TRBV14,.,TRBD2,TGTGCCAGCAGCCCAGGGACTAGCGGGGCCTACAATGAGCAGTTCTTC,CASSPGTSGAYNEQFF
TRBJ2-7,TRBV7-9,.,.,TGTGCCAGCAGGGGGGTGAGCTCCTACGAGCAGTACTTC,CASRGVSSYEQYF
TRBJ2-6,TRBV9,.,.,TGTGCCAGCAGCACAGGACACACGAGCTCTGGGGCCAACGTCCTGACTTTC,CASSTGHTSSGANVLTF
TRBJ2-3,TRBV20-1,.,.,TGCAGTGCTAGTGTGGAGGACACAGATACGCAGTATTTT,CSASVEDTDTQYF
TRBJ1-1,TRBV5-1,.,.,TGCGCCAGCAGCTTGGATTTGTCCGAGTCATTTTTT,CASSLDLSESFF
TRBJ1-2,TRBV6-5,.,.,TGTGCCAGCAGTTACGGTCCAGCTGGCTACACCTTC,CASSYGPAGYTF
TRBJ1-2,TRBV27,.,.,TGTGCCAGCAGTTCTAAGGGGGGGGCTAACTATGGCTACACCTTC,CASSSKGGANYGYTF
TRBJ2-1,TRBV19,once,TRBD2,TGTGCCAGTAGGGGGACTAACCCCACATCGGAGCAGTTCTTC,CASRGTNPTSEQFF